This T cell receptor (beta chain) was captured in a study of cytomegalovirus exposure and HLA in healthy donors. V was clipped by 6 bases and J by 5 bases; unmatched bases: 8. This CDR3 contains 14 residues. From germline, CDR1 is KGHSH and CDR2 LQKENI. This PCR relied on a set of 60 Vbeta primers and 13 Jbeta primers. The protocol was immunoSEQ multiplex PCR, while the TCRdb copy is restricted to in-frame clones and leaves out a portion. The sample contains fewer than 150,000 clones, around 80% of which appear only once. General observations from the study: A later analysis linked a missense DCLRE1C variant to TCR beta V- and J-gene trimming.

Remarks on this clone: What it binds is unknown.

The chain combines TRBV18 with TRBJ2-3; the match to TRBD2 covers 7 bases. The sequenced sample consisted of PBMCs. This receptor was obtained from a man in his forties in good health and CMV-seropositive. CDR3 residues: CASSLREEGDTQYF. The CDR3 nucleotides read TGTGCCAGCTCGTTACGGGAGGAGGGAGATACGCAGTATTTT.